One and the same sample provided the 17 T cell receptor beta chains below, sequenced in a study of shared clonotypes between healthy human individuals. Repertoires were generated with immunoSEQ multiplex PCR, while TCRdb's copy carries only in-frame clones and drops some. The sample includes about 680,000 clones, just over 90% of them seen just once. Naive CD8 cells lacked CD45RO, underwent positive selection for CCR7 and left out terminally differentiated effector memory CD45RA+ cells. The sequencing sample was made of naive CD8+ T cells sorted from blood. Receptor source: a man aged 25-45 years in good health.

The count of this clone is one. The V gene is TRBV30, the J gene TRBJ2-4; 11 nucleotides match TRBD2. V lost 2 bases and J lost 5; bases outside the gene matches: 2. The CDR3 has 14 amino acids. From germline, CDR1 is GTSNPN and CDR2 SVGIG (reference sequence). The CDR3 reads CAWSSGLAENIQYF. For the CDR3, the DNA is TGTGCCTGGAGTTCGGGACTAGCGGAAAACATTCAGTACTTC.

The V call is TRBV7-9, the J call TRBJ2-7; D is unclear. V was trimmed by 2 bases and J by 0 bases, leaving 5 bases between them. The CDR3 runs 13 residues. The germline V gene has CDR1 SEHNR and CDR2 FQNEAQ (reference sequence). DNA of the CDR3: TGTGCCAGCAGCTTAACGGCCTCCTACGAGCAGTACTTC. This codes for CASSLTASYEQYF.

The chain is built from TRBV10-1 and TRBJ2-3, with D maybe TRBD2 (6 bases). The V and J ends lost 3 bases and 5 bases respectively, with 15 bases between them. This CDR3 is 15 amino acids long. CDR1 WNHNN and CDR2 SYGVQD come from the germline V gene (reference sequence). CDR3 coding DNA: TGCGCCAGCAGTGAAGATGGGGGACTCATAGATACGCAGTATTTT. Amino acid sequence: CASSEDGGLIDTQYF.

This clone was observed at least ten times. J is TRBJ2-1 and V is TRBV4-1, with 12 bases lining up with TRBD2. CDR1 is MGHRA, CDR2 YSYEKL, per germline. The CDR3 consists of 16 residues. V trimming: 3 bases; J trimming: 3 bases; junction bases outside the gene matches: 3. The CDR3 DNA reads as TGCGCCAGCAGCCACCGGACTAGCGGGAACTACAATGAGCAGTTCTTC. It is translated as CASSHRTSGNYNEQFF.

The CDR3 sequence is CASRGTATYQETQYF. The DNA for the CDR3 is TGCGCCAGCAGAGGGACAGCTACGTACCAAGAGACCCAGTACTTC. This chain links TRBV5-1 with TRBJ2-5, with 7 bases matching TRBD1. The CDR3 has 15 amino acids. The germline V gene encodes CDR1 SGHRS and CDR2 YFSETQ. The J segment lost 0 bases and the V segment lost 5 bases, leaving 7 bases of the junction unmatched.

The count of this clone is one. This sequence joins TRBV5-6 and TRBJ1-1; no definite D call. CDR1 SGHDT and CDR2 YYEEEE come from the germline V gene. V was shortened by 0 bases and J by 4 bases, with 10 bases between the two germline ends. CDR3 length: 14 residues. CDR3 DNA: TGTGCCAGCAGCTTGGGGGCTGGGAGCACTGAAGCTTTCTTT. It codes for CASSLGAGSTEAFF. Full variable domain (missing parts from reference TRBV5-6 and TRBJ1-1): DAGVTQSPTHLIKTRGQQVTLRCSPKSGHDTVSWYQQALGQGPQFIFQYYEEEERQRGNFPDRFSGHQFPNYSSELNVNALLLGDSALYLCASSLGAGSTEAFFGQGTRLTVV.

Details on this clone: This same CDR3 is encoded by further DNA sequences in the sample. The DNA for the CDR3 is TGTGCCAGCAGTGAAGACAGTAGCTCCTACAATGAGCAGTTCTTC. Translating gives CASSEDSSSYNEQFF. The gene calls are TRBV2 and TRBJ2-1, with D uncertain. From germline, CDR1 is SNHLY and CDR2 FYNNEI. Trimming pared 1 base from V and 0 bases from J, leaving 7 bases between. This CDR3 region has 15 residues.

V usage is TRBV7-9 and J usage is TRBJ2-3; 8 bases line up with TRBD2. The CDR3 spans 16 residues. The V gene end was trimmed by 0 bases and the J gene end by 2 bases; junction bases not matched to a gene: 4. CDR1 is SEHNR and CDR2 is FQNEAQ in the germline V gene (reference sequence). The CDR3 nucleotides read TGTGCCAGCAGCTTAGCGAACGGGAGGGTCACAGATACGCAGTATTTT. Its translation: CASSLANGRVTDTQYF.

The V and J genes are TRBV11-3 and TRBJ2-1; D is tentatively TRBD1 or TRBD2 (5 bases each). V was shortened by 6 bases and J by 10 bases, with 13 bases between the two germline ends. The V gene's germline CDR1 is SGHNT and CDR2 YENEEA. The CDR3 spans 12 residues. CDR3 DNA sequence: TGTGCCAGCAGACTAGGGGCCGGAGAGCAGTTCTTC. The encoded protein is CASRLGAGEQFF.

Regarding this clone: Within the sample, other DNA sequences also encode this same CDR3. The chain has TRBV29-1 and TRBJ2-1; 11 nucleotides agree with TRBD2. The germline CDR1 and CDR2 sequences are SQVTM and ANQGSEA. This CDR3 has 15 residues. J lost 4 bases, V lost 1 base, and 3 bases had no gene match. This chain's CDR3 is CSVEGLAGRYNEQFF. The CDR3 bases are TGCAGCGTTGAAGGACTAGCGGGAAGGTACAATGAGCAGTTCTTC.

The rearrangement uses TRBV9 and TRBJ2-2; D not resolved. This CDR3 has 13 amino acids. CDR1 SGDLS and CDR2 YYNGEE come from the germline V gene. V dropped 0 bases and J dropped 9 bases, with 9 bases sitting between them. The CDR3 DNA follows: TGTGCCAGCAGCGTAGTGTCGGGCCGGGAGCTGTTTTTT. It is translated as CASSVVSGRELFF.

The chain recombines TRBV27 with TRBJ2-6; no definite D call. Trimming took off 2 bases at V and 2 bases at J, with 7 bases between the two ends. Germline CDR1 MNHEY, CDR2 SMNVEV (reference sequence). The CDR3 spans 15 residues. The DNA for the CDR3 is TGTGCCAGCAGTTTAGGGGTGGCTGGGGCCAACGTCCTGACTTTC. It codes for CASSLGVAGANVLTF.

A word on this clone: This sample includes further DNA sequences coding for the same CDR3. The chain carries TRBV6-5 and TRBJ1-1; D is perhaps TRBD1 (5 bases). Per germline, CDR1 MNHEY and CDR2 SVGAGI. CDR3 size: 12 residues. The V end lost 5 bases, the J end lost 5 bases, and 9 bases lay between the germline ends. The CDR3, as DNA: TGTGCCAGCAGTCCGGGGGGGACTGAAGCTTTCTTT. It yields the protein CASSPGGTEAFF.

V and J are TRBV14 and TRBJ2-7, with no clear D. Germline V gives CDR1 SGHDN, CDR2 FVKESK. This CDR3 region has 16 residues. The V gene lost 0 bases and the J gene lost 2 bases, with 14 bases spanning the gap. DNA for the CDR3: TGTGCCAGCAGCCAAGAATGGGTGTCCATCCCCTACGAGCAGTACTTC. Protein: CASSQEWVSIPYEQYF. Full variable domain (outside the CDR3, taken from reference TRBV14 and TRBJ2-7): EAGVTQFPSHSVIEKGQTVTLRCDPISGHDNLYWYRRVMGKEIKFLLHFVKESKQDESGMPNNRFLAERTGGTYSTLKVQPAELEDSGVYFCASSQEWVSIPYEQYFGPGTRLTVT.

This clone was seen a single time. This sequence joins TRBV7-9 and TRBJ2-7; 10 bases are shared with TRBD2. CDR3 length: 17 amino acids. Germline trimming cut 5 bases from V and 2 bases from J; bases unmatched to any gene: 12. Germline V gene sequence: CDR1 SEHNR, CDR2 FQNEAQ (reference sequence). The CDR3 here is CASSRWGSGTSAYEQYF. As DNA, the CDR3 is TGTGCCAGCAGCCGTTGGGGGTCCGGGACTAGCGCCTACGAGCAGTACTTC.

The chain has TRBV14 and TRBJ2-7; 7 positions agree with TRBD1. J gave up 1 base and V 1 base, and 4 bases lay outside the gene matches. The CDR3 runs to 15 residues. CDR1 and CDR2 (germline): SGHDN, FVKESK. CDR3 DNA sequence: TGTGCCAGCAGCCAAGGACAGGGTGGTTCCTACGAGCAGTACTTC. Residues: CASSQGQGGSYEQYF. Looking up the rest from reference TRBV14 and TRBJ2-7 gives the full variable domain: EAGVTQFPSHSVIEKGQTVTLRCDPISGHDNLYWYRRVMGKEIKFLLHFVKESKQDESGMPNNRFLAERTGGTYSTLKVQPAELEDSGVYFCASSQGQGGSYEQYFGPGTRLTVT.

The CDR3 reads CASSSLGTQYF. The CDR3 DNA reads TGTGCCAGCAGCTCCCTTGGGACCCAGTACTTC. The chain is built from TRBV7-8 and TRBJ2-5; D unresolved. V lost 4 bases to trimming and J lost 7 bases, with 7 bases between them. This CDR3 spans 11 amino acids. The V gene's germline CDR1 is SGHVS and CDR2 FQNEAQ.